The rows below give T cell receptor beta chains drawn from one sample of a study of metastatic and nonmetastatic thyroid tumors. MiXCR re-clonotyped the PCR reads for TCRdb. The repertoire consists of around 22,000 clones, with around a fifth occurring once and the leading ten covering 9% to 15%. Sequencing was done on a sample of tumor tissue. These receptors all stem from a female donor with papillary thyroid cancer or a benign thyroid nodule (not recorded which). Some clones in this sample may be carry-over from other donors' samples. CDR3s include the opening cysteine and the closing phenylalanine or tryptophan. The order of the fields is CDR3 protein, J gene, V gene.

CDR3: CASSDREIMGFYEQYF
J: TRBJ2-7
V: TRBV6-1

CDR3: CASSPFNLAGLF
J: TRBJ2-7
V: TRBV6-4

CDR3: CASRGRAEQFF
J: TRBJ2-1
V: TRBV11-3

CDR3: CASSRGSQETQYF
J: TRBJ2-5
V: TRBV7-3

CDR3: CASSEAPDGGEPQHF
J: TRBJ1-5
V: TRBV6-1

CDR3: CSALRTGRGEKLFF
J: TRBJ1-4
V: TRBV20-1

CDR3: CASSLAPTPYEQYF
J: TRBJ2-7
V: TRBV7-2

CDR3: CASSPLDRGNLFF
J: TRBJ2-2
V: TRBV11-1

CDR3: CANSQQAYPPHEQYF
J: TRBJ2-7
V: TRBV4-1

CDR3: CASSSLLGGSYTDTQYF
J: TRBJ2-3
V: TRBV7-9

CDR3: CASPTRRGGNTEAFF
J: TRBJ1-1
V: TRBV19

CDR3: CASSSIGGSYNEQFF
J: TRBJ2-1
V: TRBV11-2

CDR3: CASSLAGYTEAFF
J: TRBJ1-1
V: TRBV5-6

CDR3: CAWQGDYNTEAFF
J: TRBJ1-1
V: TRBV30

CDR3: CSAGGREPYEQYF
J: TRBJ2-7
V: TRBV20-1

CDR3: CSATWGDTQYF
J: TRBJ2-3
V: TRBV20-1

CDR3: CSARVDTSSSYEQYF
J: TRBJ2-7
V: TRBV20-1

CDR3: CASSFSGTPEAFF
J: TRBJ1-1
V: TRBV28

CDR3: CASSFTGGDTIYF
J: TRBJ1-3
V: TRBV27

CDR3: CASSLAGASDTQYF
J: TRBJ2-3
V: TRBV7-9

CDR3: CASSFDNNQPQHF
J: TRBJ1-5
V: TRBV2

CDR3: CASSPYAGANTEAFF
J: TRBJ1-1
V: TRBV5-1

CDR3: CASSQVGGPYPVNEQFF
J: TRBJ2-1
V: TRBV3-1

CDR3: CSARNPGLDETQYF
J: TRBJ2-5
V: TRBV20-1

CDR3: CASSLTPTGLNTGELFF
J: TRBJ2-2
V: TRBV3-1

CDR3: CAWTRLTGSYEQYF
J: TRBJ2-7
V: TRBV30

CDR3: CASRWTSGRITPCEQYF
J: TRBJ2-7
V: TRBV6-4

CDR3: CSVQAGELFF
J: TRBJ2-2
V: TRBV29-1

CDR3: CASSPSVTGSKYEQYF
J: TRBJ2-7
V: TRBV5-5

CDR3: CASSQDRGTSGLSWGFF
J: TRBJ2-1
V: TRBV3-1

CDR3: CASSSRDGSFYEQFF
J: TRBJ2-1
V: TRBV5-1

CDR3: CASSRDGNEKLFF
J: TRBJ1-4
V: TRBV2

CDR3: CASSLALGSPPNEQFF
J: TRBJ2-1
V: TRBV7-2

CDR3: CASSLSGGGATEAFF
J: TRBJ1-1
V: TRBV28

CDR3: CSARGGLTNYGYTF
J: TRBJ1-2
V: TRBV20-1

CDR3: CASSTDRGVTEAFF
J: TRBJ1-1
V: TRBV6-2/TRBV6-3